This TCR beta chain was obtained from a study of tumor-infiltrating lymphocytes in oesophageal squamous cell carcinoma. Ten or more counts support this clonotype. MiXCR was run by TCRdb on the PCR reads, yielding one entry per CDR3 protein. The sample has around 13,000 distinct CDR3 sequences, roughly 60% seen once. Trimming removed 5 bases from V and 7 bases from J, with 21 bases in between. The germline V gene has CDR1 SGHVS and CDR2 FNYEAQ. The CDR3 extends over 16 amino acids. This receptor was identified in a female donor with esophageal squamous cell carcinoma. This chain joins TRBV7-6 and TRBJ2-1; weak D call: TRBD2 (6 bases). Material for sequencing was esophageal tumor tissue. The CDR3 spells CASSPIYAGGRNEQFF. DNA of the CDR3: TGTGCCAGCAGCCCTATTTATGCCGGGGGTCGTAATGAGCAGTTCTTC.